Shown below are 14 T cell receptor beta chains from a single sample sequenced in a study of shared clonotypes between healthy human individuals. The method was immunoSEQ multiplex PCR; TCRdb's version includes in-frame clones alone and lacks a portion of them. The profile shows about 710,000 clones, less than 80% of them singletons. The sample comprised memory CD4+ T cells sorted from blood. As for subset: CD45RA-negative fraction. Source of these receptors: a woman in her twenties or thirties in good health.

The chain couples TRBV11-3 to TRBJ1-1; D call uncertain. The CDR3 covers 13 residues. The V end was cut by 1 base, the J end by 5 bases, with 8 bases between. Germline loops: CDR1 SGHNT, CDR2 YENEEA. The CDR3 loop reads CASSLVSGTEAFF. For the CDR3, the DNA is TGTGCCAGCAGCTTAGTTTCGGGAACTGAAGCTTTCTTT.

This rearrangement joins TRBV4-2 to TRBJ1-4; D unresolved. Trimming shortened V by 0 bases and J by 0 bases, and 8 bases separated the two germline ends. This CDR3 spans 16 amino acids. CDR1 and CDR2 from the germline V gene are LGHNA and YNFKEQ. The CDR3 protein is CASSQDDGATNEKLFF. DNA for the CDR3: TGTGCCAGCAGCCAAGATGACGGGGCAACTAATGAAAAACTGTTTTTT.

The chain joins TRBV19 to TRBJ1-5; 7 bases fit TRBD1. V trimming: 5 bases; J trimming: 0 bases; junction bases outside the gene matches: 16. Germline V gives CDR1 LNHDA, CDR2 SQIVND (reference sequence). This CDR3 is built from 19 residues. CDR3 loop: CASSFTGAYSPNSNQPQHF. CDR3 bases: TGTGCCAGTAGTTTCACAGGGGCCTACTCTCCTAATAGCAATCAGCCCCAGCATTTT.

Concerning this clone: Other DNA sequences in this specimen translate into the identical CDR3. The chain carries TRBV28 and TRBJ1-5; 9 bases line up with TRBD1. The J segment lost 3 bases and the V segment lost 4 bases, leaving 7 bases of the junction unmatched. Germline CDR1 MDHEN, CDR2 SYDVKM. CDR3 length equals 16 residues. The CDR3 sequence: CASSSGTGHSNQPQHF. The CDR3 region has the DNA TGTGCCAGCAGTTCCGGGACAGGGCACTCCAATCAGCCCCAGCATTTT.

The chain links TRBV10-2 to TRBJ2-1; TRBD2 matches 8 bases. The germline V gene encodes CDR1 WSHSY and CDR2 SAAADI. This CDR3 has 15 amino acids. V trimming: 3 bases; J trimming: 10 bases; junction bases outside the gene matches: 11. CDR3 sequence reads: CASSEGREAFQEQFF. The CDR3 nucleotides are TGCGCCAGCAGTGAAGGGCGGGAGGCGTTTCAGGAGCAGTTCTTC.

In its sample, this clone was seen once. J is TRBJ1-1 and V is TRBV7-9, with TRBD1 as a possible D gene (6 bases). CDR3 length: 15 amino acids. CDR1 is SEHNR and CDR2 is FQNEAQ in the germline V gene (reference sequence). V lost 1 base, J lost 4 bases, and 13 bases lay in between. Written as DNA, the CDR3 is TGTGCCAGCAGCTTAGTTCACAGGGTCGGCACTGAAGCTTTCTTT. Its translation: CASSLVHRVGTEAFF.

The chain carries TRBV19 and TRBJ2-4; 14 nucleotides align to TRBD2. Germline loops: CDR1 LNHDA, CDR2 SQIVND (reference sequence). CDR3 size: 16 residues. Trimming removed 4 bases from V and 8 bases from J; junction bases left unmatched: 7. DNA for the CDR3: TGTGCCAGTAGTAAGCAAGGGACTAGCGGGAGACACATTCAGTACTTC. This translates into CASSKQGTSGRHIQYF. Looking up the rest from reference TRBV19 and TRBJ2-4 gives the full variable domain: DGGITQSPKYLFRKEGQNVTLSCEQNLNHDAMYWYRQDPGQGLRLIYYSQIVNDFQKGDIAEGYSVSREKKESFPLTVTSAQKNPTAFYLCASSKQGTSGRHIQYFGAGTRLSVL.

V gene TRBV19 combines with J gene TRBJ2-7, with a weak D call TRBD1 (5 bases). Trimming took 3 bases from V and 3 from J, leaving 12 bases between them. Germline loops: CDR1 LNHDA, CDR2 SQIVND (reference sequence). This CDR3 has 14 residues. CDR3 sequence reads: CASSISQAVYEQYF. The CDR3 nucleotides read TGTGCCAGTAGTATTTCACAGGCGGTCTACGAGCAGTACTTC. Complete variable domain (other parts from reference TRBV19 and TRBJ2-7): DGGITQSPKYLFRKEGQNVTLSCEQNLNHDAMYWYRQDPGQGLRLIYYSQIVNDFQKGDIAEGYSVSREKKESFPLTVTSAQKNPTAFYLCASSISQAVYEQYFGPGTRLTVT.

This clone has just one count. This chain links TRBV28 with TRBJ1-2, with 10 positions matching TRBD1. The CDR3 is 14 amino acids. With 7 bases clipped from V and 8 bases from J, the junction kept 10 bases outside the gene matches. From germline, CDR1 is MDHEN and CDR2 SYDVKM. The CDR3 coding sequence is TGTGCCAGCACCACCGGACAGGGGGGTCAAGGCTACACCTTC. The encoded protein is CASTTGQGGQGYTF.

The chain joins TRBV5-1 to TRBJ1-5, with 7 nucleotides matching TRBD1. Germline-derived CDR1 and CDR2 are SGHRS and YFSETQ. The CDR3 totals 14 residues. V shed 6 bases and J 3 bases; nucleotides not matched to a gene: 6. The CDR3 here is CASIDRVSNQPQHF. DNA of the CDR3: TGCGCCAGCATTGACAGGGTCTCCAATCAGCCCCAGCATTTT.

The V call is TRBV4-1, the J call TRBJ1-4; no clear D. CDR1 and CDR2 (germline): MGHRA, YSYEKL. V shed 5 bases and J shed 3 bases, with 16 bases lying between them. The CDR3 is 16 residues long. The CDR3 DNA is TGCGCCAGCAGCGTCAACGCGGGTCAGTCTAATGAAAAACTGTTTTTT. Its translation: CASSVNAGQSNEKLFF.

V usage is TRBV18 and J usage is TRBJ1-1; TRBD1 might be the D (6 bases). Germline V CDR1 and CDR2: KGHSH, LQKENI. This CDR3 region has 16 residues. The germline V and J ends were trimmed by 0 bases and 0 bases, with 11 bases remaining between them. This CDR3 reads CASSPPIGTLNTEAFF. Here the CDR3 DNA reads TGTGCCAGCTCACCACCTATCGGGACACTGAACACTGAAGCTTTCTTT.

The chain is built from TRBV6-5 and TRBJ1-1; a weak D match, TRBD1 (6 bases). Trimming cost V 8 bases and J 6 bases, with 16 bases left between them. The germline V gene encodes CDR1 MNHEY and CDR2 SVGAGI. The CDR3 contains 13 residues. CDR3 in DNA: TGTGCCAGCCGCCTTTACAGGGCCGCTGAAGCTTTCTTT. This translates into CASRLYRAAEAFF.

The genes are TRBV19 and TRBJ2-2; D not certain. The CDR3 extends over 14 amino acids. Trimming took off 5 bases at V and 7 bases at J, with 14 bases between the two ends. Germline V gene lookup returns CDR1 LNHDA and CDR2 SQIVND (reference sequence). For the CDR3, the DNA is TGTGCCAGTAGTTCCAATCCCACCAACGGGGAGCTGTTTTTT. This sequence encodes CASSSNPTNGELFF.